What follows are 20 T cell receptor beta chains derived from one specimen sequenced in a study of early stage breast cancer tumors. TCRdb's table, derived via immunoSEQ multiplex PCR, lists solely in-frame clones and lacks some. The sample consists of roughly 49,000 clones, approximately 78% of them appearing once. The specimen was blood. The receptors derive from a person in their 40s with breast cancer.

V usage is TRBV6-5 and J usage is TRBJ2-7; a weak D match, TRBD1 (5 bases). Between the trimmed V and J ends, which lost 0 bases and 3 bases, there was a span of 12 bases. Germline CDR1 reads MNHEY; CDR2 reads SVGAGI. This CDR3 comprises 15 residues. CDR3 bases: TGTGCCAGCAGTTACTCCATGGGGCCTTACTACGAGCAGTACTTC. It encodes CASSYSMGPYYEQYF.

This clone was found once. V usage is TRBV6-5 and J usage is TRBJ2-3; no firm D call. Germline V gene sequence: CDR1 MNHEY, CDR2 SVGAGI. There are 15 residues in the CDR3. Trimming shortened V by 0 bases and J by 0 bases, and 7 bases separated the two germline ends. The CDR3 nucleotides are TGTGCCAGCAGTTACTCTGGCAGGAGCACAGATACGCAGTATTTT. This codes for CASSYSGRSTDTQYF.

The chain uses TRBV30 and TRBJ1-3; no clear D gene. The V gene lost 0 bases and the J gene lost 2 bases, with 11 bases spanning the gap. Germline V gene sequence: CDR1 GTSNPN, CDR2 SVGIG (reference sequence). The CDR3 sequence is 15 residues long. DNA for the CDR3: TGTGCCTGGAGTGTAAGGAGGAAGCCTGGAAACACCATATATTTT. It yields the protein CAWSVRRKPGNTIYF.

This clone has only one observation. The chain is built from TRBV10-2 and TRBJ2-2; 7 positions agree with TRBD2. There are 18 residues in the CDR3. The V segment lost 3 bases and the J segment 0 bases; nucleotides outside the gene matches: 10. Per the germline V gene, CDR1 is WSHSY and CDR2 is SAAADI. The CDR3: CASSDPGTTFANTGELFF. CDR3 bases: TGCGCCAGCAGTGATCCCGGGACTACGTTCGCGAACACCGGGGAGCTGTTTTTT.

The rearrangement joins TRBV5-1 to TRBJ2-2, with TRBD2 identical over 8 bases. This CDR3 spans 15 amino acids. J lost 3 bases, V lost 4 bases, and 5 bases had no gene match. CDR1 and CDR2 from the germline V gene are SGHRS and YFSETQ. Here the CDR3 reads CASSTNGRDTGELFF. The CDR3 DNA reads TGCGCCAGCAGCACCAACGGGAGGGACACCGGGGAGCTGTTTTTT.

This clone was seen a single time. Written as DNA, the CDR3 is TGTGCCAGCAGCTTGGACGGATCCACTGAAGCTTTCTTT. It encodes CASSLDGSTEAFF. The chain links TRBV5-8 to TRBJ1-1, with D hard to call. Trimming removed 0 bases from V and 4 bases from J, with 7 bases in between. Germline V gives CDR1 SGHTS, CDR2 YDEGEE. CDR3 length equals 13 residues. Combining the CDR3 with reference TRBV5-8 and TRBJ1-1 gives the whole variable domain EAGVTQSPTHLIKTRGQQATLRCSPISGHTSVYWYQQALGLGLQFLLWYDEGEERNRGNFPPRFSGRQFPNYSSELNVNALELEDSALYLCASSLDGSTEAFFGQGTRLTVV.

CDR3 sequence: CASSLVEGQGMNEQYF. The CDR3 bases are TGTGCCAGCAGCTTAGTCGAGGGACAGGGGATGAACGAGCAGTACTTC. This chain connects TRBV7-9 to TRBJ2-7; 10 positions agree with TRBD1. With V trimmed by 1 base and J by 5 bases, 8 bases remained unmatched. CDR3 length equals 16 residues. From germline, CDR1 is SEHNR and CDR2 FQNEAQ (reference sequence).

V gene TRBV30 combines with J gene TRBJ2-3; D might be TRBD2 (8 bases). Trimming removed 2 bases at V and 4 bases at J, with 16 bases between. CDR1 is GTSNPN, CDR2 SVGIG, per germline (reference sequence). The CDR3 is made up of 15 amino acids. The CDR3 DNA is TGTGCCTGGAGTCCGTCGGGAGGGGGCGCAGATACGCAGTATTTT. Translating it yields CAWSPSGGGADTQYF.

The genes are TRBV30 and TRBJ2-7; a weak D match, TRBD1 (6 bases). V shed 2 bases and J shed 6 bases, with 11 bases lying between them. The CDR3 is made up of 12 amino acids. Germline loops: CDR1 GTSNPN, CDR2 SVGIG (reference sequence). The CDR3 DNA sequence: TGTGCCTGGAGTCGGTCAGGGGTCGAGCAGTACTTC. It specifies CAWSRSGVEQYF.

The genes are TRBV6-1 and TRBJ2-2, with 8 bases aligning to TRBD2. Per germline, CDR1 MNHNS and CDR2 SASEGT. The CDR3 is 14 amino acids. With V trimmed by 8 bases and J by 4 bases, 6 bases remained unmatched. The chain's CDR3 is CASVGGAGTGELFF. In nucleotides, the CDR3 is TGTGCCAGCGTCGGGGGGGCGGGCACCGGGGAGCTGTTTTTT.

J is TRBJ1-1 and V is TRBV6-4; 9 nucleotides align to TRBD1. J was trimmed by 7 bases and V by 6 bases; bases with no gene match: 6. The CDR3 totals 13 residues. In germline, CDR1 is MRHNA, CDR2 SNTAGT. CDR3 DNA: TGTGCCAGCAGAGCACAGGGGGCGATTGAAGCTTTCTTT. As protein: CASRAQGAIEAFF.

In this sample, this clone turned up once. The gene calls are TRBV30 and TRBJ1-2; D uncertain. V was pared by 0 bases and J by 4 bases, with 12 bases between. Germline CDR1 reads GTSNPN; CDR2 reads SVGIG (reference sequence). This CDR3 has 14 amino acids. The CDR3 sequence: CAWSVSSAGYGYTF. CDR3 nucleotides: TGTGCCTGGAGTGTCTCCTCAGCCGGCTATGGCTACACCTTC.

The rearrangement uses TRBV19 and TRBJ2-5; 8 bases fit TRBD1. This CDR3 comprises 13 residues. Germline V CDR1 and CDR2: LNHDA, SQIVND (reference sequence). V shed 5 bases and J 4 bases; nucleotides not matched to a gene: 3. CDR3 coding DNA: TGTGCCAGTAGTGGACAGGGCCCAGAGACCCAGTACTTC. It is translated as CASSGQGPETQYF.

This chain's CDR3 is CASSPPGSQSNQPQHF. The CDR3, as DNA: TGTGCCAGCTCACCCCCCGGGTCACAGAGCAATCAGCCCCAGCATTTT. This sequence joins TRBV18 and TRBJ1-5; D is unclear. This CDR3 is built from 16 residues. The V end was cut by 3 bases, the J end by 1 base, with 13 bases between. From germline, CDR1 is KGHSH and CDR2 LQKENI.

The chain carries TRBV6-5 and TRBJ1-1, with 7 bases aligning to TRBD1. The length of the CDR3 is 14 residues. Trimming at V came to 0 bases and at J to 6 bases, leaving 4 bases not matched to a gene. Germline loops: CDR1 MNHEY, CDR2 SVGAGI. In DNA form, the CDR3 reads TGTGCCAGCAGTTACTCCCCCACAGGGGCTGAAGCTTTCTTT. Amino acid sequence: CASSYSPTGAEAFF.

The V gene is TRBV19, the J gene TRBJ1-2, with 7 bases identical to TRBD1. The germline V gene encodes CDR1 LNHDA and CDR2 SQIVND (reference sequence). The CDR3 runs to 15 residues. The V gene end was trimmed by 3 bases and the J gene end by 7 bases; junction bases not matched to a gene: 11. The CDR3 here is CASSMALTGMSGYTF. DNA for the CDR3: TGTGCCAGTAGTATGGCCCTGACAGGGATGAGTGGCTACACCTTC.

The chain is built from TRBV15 and TRBJ1-2; D may be TRBD1 (5 bases). The V gene lost 0 bases and the J gene lost 5 bases, with 7 bases spanning the gap. Germline CDR1 is LNHNV and CDR2 is YYDKDF (reference sequence). This CDR3 is 13 amino acids long. Written as DNA, the CDR3 is TGTGCCACCAGCAGAGACAGGGCGTATGGCTACACCTTC. Protein sequence: CATSRDRAYGYTF.

The chain is built from TRBV6-1 and TRBJ1-5; D not certain. Germline V CDR1 and CDR2: MNHNS, SASEGT. The CDR3 totals 13 residues. V was shortened by 2 bases and J by 6 bases, with 8 bases between the two germline ends. This CDR3 is CASSELPGQPQHF. The CDR3 nucleotides read TGTGCCAGCAGTGAATTGCCGGGTCAGCCCCAGCATTTT.

This clone was seen more than once but under ten times. The gene calls are TRBV5-6 and TRBJ1-2; 7 positions agree with TRBD1. Germline-derived CDR1 and CDR2 are SGHDT and YYEEEE. Trimming at V came to 0 bases and at J to 6 bases, leaving 17 bases not matched to a gene. This CDR3 comprises 18 residues. CDR3 sequence reads: CASSLAGSMTGTLHGYTF. CDR3 DNA sequence: TGTGCCAGCAGCTTGGCCGGGTCAATGACAGGGACCCTCCATGGCTACACCTTC.

The chain links TRBV5-1 to TRBJ2-1, with D perhaps matching TRBD2 (5 bases). Germline loops: CDR1 SGHRS, CDR2 YFSETQ. CDR3 size: 13 residues. V was trimmed by 1 base and J by 9 bases, leaving 11 bases between them. The CDR3 region has the DNA TGCGCCAGCAGCTTGACTACTCGGGGTGAGCAGTTCTTC. Its translation is CASSLTTRGEQFF.